These 6 T cell receptor beta chains share one sample of origin, sequenced in a study of T cells after yellow fever vaccination. Via MiXCR, TCRdb re-called the 5' RACE reads, giving one row per CDR3 protein. Here the sample spans 350,000 to 450,000 distinct CDR3 sequences, 18% being singletons. Sample: PBMCs, taken before the yellow fever booster vaccination. These receptors originate from a man between 18 and 35 years old who received the YFV17D yellow fever vaccine.

V usage is TRBV24-1 and J usage is TRBJ2-7; D gene unclear. V shed 12 bases and J shed 5 bases, with 7 bases lying between them. This CDR3 region has 9 residues. CDR1 is KGHDR and CDR2 is SFDVKD in the germline V gene. CDR3 DNA: TGTGCCGCCCTCAACGAGCAGTACGTC. This encodes CAALNEQYV.

This sequence joins TRBV3-1 and TRBJ2-3; 7 nucleotides line up with TRBD2. V lost 4 bases, J lost 0 bases, and 4 bases stayed unmatched. The CDR3 loop spans 15 amino acids. CDR1 is LGHDT, CDR2 YNNKEL, per germline (reference sequence). The CDR3: CASSPTAGSTDTQYF. For the CDR3, the DNA is TGTGCCAGCAGCCCTACAGCGGGGAGCACAGATACGCAGTATTTT.

This chain joins TRBV12-3 or TRBV12-4 and TRBJ1-1; maybe TRBD1 (6 bases). This CDR3 has 12 residues. The V end lost 5 bases, the J end lost 9 bases, and 13 bases lay between the germline ends. The CDR3 region is CASSAQGYKAFF. CDR3 sequence (DNA): TGTGCCAGCAGTGCTCAGGGGTATAAAGCTTTCTTT.

In this sample, this clonotype turned up a few times. The chain uses TRBV29-1 and TRBJ2-6; D unclear. CDR1 and CDR2 (germline): SQVTM, ANQGSEA. This CDR3 is 14 amino acids long. The V end was cut by 5 bases, the J end by 4 bases, with 12 bases between. CDR3 residues: CSVLDPMGANVLTF. The CDR3 coding sequence is TGCAGCGTTCTCGACCCCATGGGGGCCAACGTCCTGACTTTC.

This clonotype was seen a handful of times. This chain uses TRBV6-1 with TRBJ2-1, with 8 nucleotides matching TRBD1. With V trimmed by 8 bases and J by 0 bases, 15 bases remained unmatched. Germline CDR1 is MNHNS and CDR2 is SASEGT. The CDR3 sequence is 18 residues long. CDR3 protein: CASSPRGPRDVSYNEQFF. The CDR3 nucleotides read TGTGCCAGCTCCCCCAGGGGGCCCCGGGACGTCTCCTACAATGAGCAGTTCTTC.

In its sample, this clonotype was seen a few times. V and J are TRBV7-9 and TRBJ2-7, with D possibly called TRBD1 or TRBD2 (5 bases each). V lost 8 bases, J lost 5 bases, and 25 bases lay in between. Germline V gene data show CDR1 as SEHNR and CDR2 as FQNEAQ (reference sequence). This CDR3 region has 16 residues. As DNA, the CDR3 is TGTGCCAGCGGCCAAACGGGGCCAGCCGGAATCAACGAGCAGTACTTC. It translates to CASGQTGPAGINEQYF.